Each of the 15 T cell receptor beta chains below was sequenced from the same sample in a study of blood T cell repertoires in COVID-19. Libraries were prepared by immunoSEQ multiplex PCR; TCRdb keeps only in-frame clonotypes and omits some of them. In the table there are some 670,000 clones, 85% to 90% of which are singletons. Sequencing input: peripheral blood. These receptors were taken from a woman younger than 30 with acute or convalescent COVID-19.

About this clone: Distinct nucleotide sequences in the sample also encode this CDR3. The CDR3 DNA sequence: TGTGCCAGCAGTCCATCCTACGAGCAGTACTTC. It encodes CASSPSYEQYF. This rearrangement joins TRBV6-2 or TRBV6-3 to TRBJ2-7; D not resolved. There are 11 residues in the CDR3. The V gene lost 5 bases and the J gene lost 1 base, with 3 bases spanning the gap. CDR1 and CDR2 (germline): MNHEY, SVGEGT.

This sequence joins TRBV30 and TRBJ1-4; 7 bases map to TRBD1. The CDR3 consists of 13 residues. In germline, CDR1 is GTSNPN, CDR2 SVGIG (reference sequence). V lost 0 bases, J lost 7 bases, and 2 bases stayed unmatched. CDR3 DNA: TGTGCCTGGAGTGTTCAGGGGGTTGAAAAACTGTTTTTT. Protein sequence: CAWSVQGVEKLFF.

The chain carries TRBV6-6 and TRBJ2-1; no definite D call. The CDR3 length is 14 residues. The V end was cut by 2 bases, the J end by 4 bases, with 9 bases between. CDR1 is MNHNY, CDR2 SVGAGI, per germline (reference sequence). CDR3 DNA sequence: TGTGCCAGCAGTTACGTTTCGGAGTACAATGAGCAGTTCTTC. It translates to CASSYVSEYNEQFF.

CDR3 in DNA: TGTGCCAGCGAAGTTCGGGACAGGCGTAGAAAACCTTCCTACGAGCAGTACTTC. It yields the protein CASEVRDRRRKPSYEQYF. The rearrangement uses TRBV11-3 and TRBJ2-7; 8 bases are shared with TRBD1. The CDR3 runs to 18 residues. The germline V gene has CDR1 SGHNT and CDR2 YENEEA. The J segment lost 1 base and the V segment lost 8 bases, leaving 19 bases of the junction unmatched. Drawing the rest from reference TRBV11-3 and TRBJ2-7, the complete variable domain is EAGVVQSPRYKIIEKKQPVAFWCNPISGHNTLYWYLQNLGQGPELLIRYENEEAVDDSQLPKDRFSAERLKGVDSTLKIQPAELGDSAVYLCASEVRDRRRKPSYEQYFGPGTRLTVT.

The CDR3 region is CASSSPAALAGAGDTQYF. The CDR3 nucleotides are TGTGCCAGCAGCTCGCCGGCCGCTCTAGCGGGGGCGGGAGATACGCAGTATTTT. The chain combines TRBV7-2 with TRBJ2-3; 10 positions agree with TRBD2. V lost 4 bases to trimming and J lost 5 bases; unmatched junction nucleotides: 15. This CDR3 has 18 residues. From germline, CDR1 is SGHTA and CDR2 FQGNSA.

The chain links TRBV9 to TRBJ2-7, with D unclear. V was clipped by 0 bases and J by 2 bases, with 9 bases between them. CDR3 length equals 14 residues. Germline CDR1 SGDLS, CDR2 YYNGEE. CDR3 sequence: CASSVEDGAYEQYF. The CDR3 DNA sequence: TGTGCCAGCAGCGTAGAAGACGGAGCCTACGAGCAGTACTTC.

The rearrangement links TRBV25-1 to TRBJ1-1; TRBD1 agrees at 8 bases. The CDR3 consists of 13 residues. V shed 6 bases and J 3 bases; nucleotides not matched to a gene: 3. Looked up from germline, CDR1 is MGHDK and CDR2 is SYGVNS. The CDR3: CASRAGGYTEAFF. CDR3 DNA sequence: TGTGCCAGCAGGGCAGGGGGCTACACTGAAGCTTTCTTT.

The CDR3 sequence is CASSFPGQLYGYTF. The DNA of the CDR3 is TGTGCCAGCAGCTTCCCCGGACAGCTCTATGGCTACACCTTC. The chain recombines TRBV5-5 with TRBJ1-2; D is perhaps TRBD1 (6 bases). There are 14 residues in the CDR3. Germline V gene data show CDR1 as SGHKS and CDR2 as YYEKEE (reference sequence). Trimming cost V 2 bases and J 4 bases, with 12 bases left between them.

This rearrangement joins TRBV28 to TRBJ1-1; no clear D gene. CDR1 MDHEN and CDR2 SYDVKM come from the germline V gene. This CDR3 has 14 residues. The V and J ends lost 2 bases and 1 base respectively, with 8 bases between them. CDR3 coding DNA: TGTGCCAGCAGTTTAGGGAGATCGAACACTGAAGCTTTCTTT. Protein sequence: CASSLGRSNTEAFF.

This chain connects TRBV21-1 to TRBJ1-4; the D call of TRBD1 is as the table states it, not checked on the DNA. TRBV21-1 is marked as a pseudogene. The CDR3 is 16 amino acids. CDR3 residues: CASSKTYRGINEKLFF. The DNA of the CDR3 is TGTGCCAGCAGCAAAACCTACAGGGGGATAAATGAAAAACTGTTTTTT.

The chain uses TRBV5-8 and TRBJ1-3; possibly TRBD1 for D (6 bases). V was pared by 5 bases and J by 0 bases, with 9 bases between. The CDR3 is 14 amino acids. In germline, CDR1 is SGHTS, CDR2 YDEGEE. The CDR3 bases are TGTGCCAGCAGGGACAGAAGCTCTGGAAACACCATATATTTT. Protein: CASRDRSSGNTIYF.

The rearrangement links TRBV24-1 to TRBJ2-5, with TRBD2 matching over 9 bases. The CDR3 length is 16 residues. V shed 9 bases, J shed 2 bases, and the junction held 12 bases outside the gene matches. The germline gives CDR1 KGHDR, CDR2 SFDVKD. CDR3: CATGTSISPQQETQYF. The CDR3 bases are TGTGCCACCGGGACTAGCATCTCTCCCCAACAAGAGACCCAGTACTTC.

This clone was observed once. The chain employs TRBV14 and TRBJ2-7; D perhaps matches TRBD2 (5 bases). Trimming removed 4 bases from V and 8 bases from J, with 21 bases in between. The length of the CDR3 is 15 residues. Germline V gives CDR1 SGHDN, CDR2 FVKESK. The CDR3: CASSPRERREGQQYF. CDR3 DNA sequence: TGTGCCAGCAGCCCTAGGGAGAGGCGCGAAGGGCAGCAGTACTTC.

The gene calls are TRBV19 and TRBJ2-1; TRBD1 agrees at 7 bases. Germline trimming cut 7 bases from V and 4 bases from J; bases unmatched to any gene: 4. This CDR3 has 13 residues. The V gene's germline CDR1 is LNHDA and CDR2 SQIVND (reference sequence). Here the CDR3 DNA reads TGTGCCAGTATCGGACAGGCTTACAATGAGCAGTTCTTC. Translation: CASIGQAYNEQFF.

V gene TRBV7-2 combines with J gene TRBJ1-5; maybe TRBD1 (5 bases). This CDR3 spans 14 amino acids. Trimming pared 11 bases from V and 0 bases from J, leaving 14 bases between. The germline V gene has CDR1 SGHTA and CDR2 FQGNSA. The DNA for the CDR3 is TGTGCCTCCCGGGGGGACCATAGCAATCAGCCCCAGCATTTT. Translated, it gives CASRGDHSNQPQHF.